These 26 T cell receptor beta chains originate from one sample sequenced in a study of identical twins. TCRdb fed the 5' RACE reads into MiXCR, producing one record per CDR3 protein. This sample carries about 530,000 distinct CDR3 sequences, 20% to 25% of them seen once, and the ten largest clones take around 0.48%. This same sample was also part of a study on yellow fever vaccine responses in identical twins.

Sequenced material: CD4+ T cells sorted from blood. Receptors originate from a woman between 18 and 30 years old in good health.

This clonotype has more than one count but fewer than ten. V is TRBV20-1 and J is TRBJ2-7; no reliable D call. Germline CDR1 reads DFQATT; CDR2 reads SNEGSKA (reference sequence). The CDR3 runs 12 residues. V was pared by 6 bases and J by 7 bases, with 16 bases between. The CDR3 spells CSAPRTGAEQYF. Written as DNA, the CDR3 is TGCAGTGCCCCGAGGACGGGCGCAGAGCAGTACTTC.

This chain joins TRBV18 and TRBJ1-1, with D unclear. V gave up 3 bases and J gave up 1 base, with 9 bases separating them. The germline gives CDR1 KGHSH, CDR2 LQKENI. The CDR3 spans 14 residues. CDR3 bases: TGTGCCAGCTCACCTTCCGCAGAGAACACTGAAGCTTTCTTT. It codes for CASSPSAENTEAFF.

The CDR3 here is CATSGTGGDQETQYF. The CDR3 region has the DNA TGTGCCACCAGTGGGACAGGGGGCGACCAAGAGACCCAGTACTTC. The chain carries TRBV24-1 and TRBJ2-5, with 11 bases identical to TRBD1. V was clipped by 5 bases and J by 0 bases; unmatched bases: 1. The CDR3 extends over 15 amino acids. CDR1 is KGHDR, CDR2 SFDVKD, per germline.

This clonotype was seen a handful of times. The rearrangement links TRBV12-3 or TRBV12-4 to TRBJ2-2; perhaps TRBD2 as D (6 bases). This CDR3 contains 15 residues. The V end lost 6 bases, the J end lost 4 bases, and 15 bases lay between the germline ends. This chain's CDR3 is CASSLRDSSTGELFF. The CDR3 DNA follows: TGTGCCAGCAGCCTCCGGGACTCAAGCACCGGGGAGCTGTTTTTT.

This rearrangement joins TRBV5-1 to TRBJ2-2; 13 bases map to TRBD2. This CDR3 comprises 17 residues. CDR1 is SGHRS and CDR2 is YFSETQ in the germline V gene. Germline trimming cut 0 bases from V and 3 bases from J; bases unmatched to any gene: 2. CDR3 in DNA: TGCGCCAGCAGCTTGGAGGGACTAGCGGGATACACCGGGGAGCTGTTTTTT. Residues: CASSLEGLAGYTGELFF.

The genes are TRBV10-3 and TRBJ2-7; D may be TRBD1 (5 bases). V was pared by 0 bases and J by 2 bases, with 11 bases between. CDR1 is ENHRY, CDR2 SYGVKD, per germline. The CDR3 length is 15 residues. The DNA for the CDR3 is TGTGCCATCAGTGAGTCGACAGTGAGTGCCTACGAGCAGTACTTC. This codes for CAISESTVSAYEQYF.

This clonotype was observed a few times. The rearrangement links TRBV20-1 to TRBJ2-3, with a tentative D call TRBD2 (5 bases). V was shortened by 2 bases and J by 1 base, with 10 bases between the two germline ends. CDR1 DFQATT and CDR2 SNEGSKA come from the germline V gene (reference sequence). The CDR3 sequence is 14 residues long. CDR3 bases: TGCAGTGCTAGACCGGGGATGGGCACAGATACGCAGTATTTT. Residues: CSARPGMGTDTQYF.

This clonotype was seen a few times. The chain combines TRBV10-3 with TRBJ2-6, with no clear D. The germline gives CDR1 ENHRY, CDR2 SYGVKD. This CDR3 comprises 14 residues. Trimming cost V 3 bases and J 0 bases, with 3 bases left between them. The CDR3, as DNA: TGTGCCATCAGTGACAACTCTGGGGCCAACGTCCTGACTTTC. Residues: CAISDNSGANVLTF.

The table lists this clonotype with a few counts. J is TRBJ2-3 and V is TRBV6-1; 8 bases are a match to TRBD2. Germline assignment: CDR1 MNHNS and CDR2 SASEGT. The CDR3 extends over 16 amino acids. V lost 6 bases to trimming and J lost 7 bases; unmatched junction nucleotides: 15. The CDR3 sequence is CASRKAGGGVIYTQYF. CDR3 DNA sequence: TGTGCCAGCAGAAAGGCGGGGGGAGGTGTGATTTATACGCAGTATTTT.

CDR3 DNA sequence: TGTGCCAGCAGTCCGCCTGGGACAGGGGGCTTCAGAGAGCAGTACTTC. Protein: CASSPPGTGGFREQYF. V usage is TRBV6-1 and J usage is TRBJ2-7; 12 positions agree with TRBD1. V lost 5 bases, J lost 7 bases, and 12 bases stayed unmatched. The CDR3 has 16 residues. Looked up from germline, CDR1 is MNHNS and CDR2 is SASEGT.

The chain joins TRBV6-5 to TRBJ2-7, with a tentative D call TRBD1 (5 bases). CDR3 length equals 15 residues. Germline loops: CDR1 MNHEY, CDR2 SVGAGI. Trimming shortened V by 0 bases and J by 0 bases, and 9 bases separated the two germline ends. The CDR3 is CASSYSLTDSYEQYF. The CDR3 bases are TGTGCCAGCAGTTACTCGCTGACAGACTCCTACGAGCAGTACTTC.

This clonotype was counted between two and nine times. The chain uses TRBV27 and TRBJ2-3; the match to TRBD2 covers 8 bases. The germline V gene encodes CDR1 MNHEY and CDR2 SMNVEV (reference sequence). The length of the CDR3 is 14 residues. After removal of 3 bases from V and 4 bases from J, the junction contained 3 bases not matched to a gene. The CDR3 loop reads CASSLGGRPDTQYF. The CDR3 bases are TGTGCCAGCAGTTTGGGCGGGAGGCCAGATACGCAGTATTTT.

This clonotype was detected many times. The CDR3 is CASGRQDLSADTQYF. In nucleotides, the CDR3 is TGCGCCAGCGGTCGACAGGACCTGTCTGCGGATACGCAGTATTTT. The genes are TRBV5-1 and TRBJ2-3, with a weak D call TRBD1 (6 bases). Trimming left V 7 bases short and J 6 bases short, with 21 bases between. The CDR3 has 15 residues. Germline CDR1 and CDR2: SGHRS and YFSETQ.

V and J are TRBV11-2 and TRBJ2-3; 10 bases align to TRBD2. Germline V gene data show CDR1 as SGHAT and CDR2 as FQNNGV. V was clipped by 0 bases and J by 4 bases; unmatched bases: 13. The CDR3 spans 19 residues. CDR3 residues: CASSLDIVGLAVGADTQYF. CDR3 bases: TGTGCCAGCAGCTTAGATATAGTTGGACTAGCGGTCGGTGCAGATACGCAGTATTTT.

This clonotype was recorded many times. The CDR3 DNA reads as TGCAGCGTTGAGAGGGGGGGAGAGACCCAGTACTTC. It encodes CSVERGGETQYF. V and J are TRBV29-1 and TRBJ2-5; D is possibly TRBD2 (7 bases). CDR3 size: 12 residues. Trimming left V 3 bases short and J 4 bases short, with 9 bases between. Germline V lookup: CDR1 SQVTM, CDR2 ANQGSEA.

V is TRBV7-9 and J is TRBJ2-7; D gene uncertain. V was pared by 5 bases and J by 7 bases, with 12 bases between. CDR3 size: 12 residues. Germline V lookup: CDR1 SEHNR, CDR2 FQNEAQ (reference sequence). CDR3 loop: CASSLSKGEQYV. The CDR3 bases are TGTGCCAGCAGCCTTAGCAAGGGAGAGCAGTACGTC.

This sequence joins TRBV15 and TRBJ2-7; maybe TRBD2 (6 bases). The CDR3 length is 16 residues. In germline, CDR1 is LNHNV, CDR2 YYDKDF (reference sequence). The germline V and J ends were trimmed by 5 bases and 0 bases, with 17 bases remaining between them. DNA of the CDR3: TGTGCCACCAGCGCACACCGGGACTCCCCCTCCTACGAGCAGTACTTC. Amino acid sequence: CATSAHRDSPSYEQYF. Together with reference TRBV15 and TRBJ2-7, the CDR3 gives the full variable domain: DAMVIQNPRYQVTQFGKPVTLSCSQTLNHNVMYWYQQKSSQAPKLLFHYYDKDFNNEADTPDNFQSRRPNTSFCFLDIRSPGLGDTAMYLCATSAHRDSPSYEQYFGPGTRLTVT.

This clonotype was seen a handful of times. The chain has TRBV12-3 or TRBV12-4 and TRBJ2-7; 8 bases line up with TRBD2. CDR3 length: 18 amino acids. V lost 6 bases, J lost 2 bases, and 18 bases stayed unmatched. The CDR3 nucleotides are TGTGCCAGCAGCTGGGGTGTAACTAGCGGTACAAATACCTACGAGCAGTACTTC. Its translation: CASSWGVTSGTNTYEQYF.

This chain connects TRBV20-1 to TRBJ2-7; the match to TRBD2 covers 7 bases. Per the germline V gene, CDR1 is DFQATT and CDR2 is SNEGSKA (reference sequence). V gave up 3 bases and J gave up 2 bases; unmatched junction bases: 7. The CDR3 totals 14 residues. CDR3 sequence (DNA): TGCAGTGCTAGTATTCGCGGGAGACCCTACGAGCAGTACTTC. Protein: CSASIRGRPYEQYF.

In this sample, this clonotype turned up a few times. The CDR3 sequence: CASSLGLAGDETQYF. The CDR3, as DNA: TGTGCCAGCAGCCTTGGACTAGCGGGAGACGAGACCCAGTACTTC. The chain recombines TRBV3-1 with TRBJ2-5, with 13 bases identical to TRBD2. Germline V gene sequence: CDR1 LGHDT, CDR2 YNNKEL (reference sequence). The CDR3 runs 15 residues. Germline trimming cut 4 bases from V and 5 bases from J; bases unmatched to any gene: 4.

This clonotype was found a few times. The V gene is TRBV5-1, the J gene TRBJ2-7; 14 bases fit TRBD2. Looked up from germline, CDR1 is SGHRS and CDR2 is YFSETQ. The V and J ends lost 0 bases and 7 bases, in that order; junction bases with no gene match: 3. The CDR3 is 15 amino acids. CDR3 nucleotide sequence: TGCGCCAGCAGCTTGGCGGGACTAGCGGGAGATGAGCAGTACTTC. This encodes CASSLAGLAGDEQYF.

V and J are TRBV5-5 and TRBJ1-1; D is unresolved. The CDR3 spans 13 residues. V was shortened by 2 bases and J by 0 bases, with 5 bases between the two germline ends. Germline CDR1 reads SGHKS; CDR2 reads YYEKEE (reference sequence). This CDR3 reads CASSFAMNTEAFF. The CDR3 region has the DNA TGTGCCAGCAGCTTCGCGATGAACACTGAAGCTTTCTTT. The whole variable domain, filled in from reference TRBV5-5 and TRBJ1-1, reads DAGVTQSPTHLIKTRGQQVTLRCSPISGHKSVSWYQQVLGQGPQFIFQYYEKEERGRGNFPDRFSARQFPNYSSELNVNALLLGDSALYLCASSFAMNTEAFFGQGTRLTVV.

This clonotype was observed a handful of times. The rearrangement links TRBV20-1 to TRBJ2-1; 8 bases align to TRBD2. The CDR3 length is 11 residues. Germline V lookup: CDR1 DFQATT, CDR2 SNEGSKA (reference sequence). The CDR3 here is CRARGLEGLFF. Here the CDR3 DNA reads TGCAGGGCAAGGGGACTAGAGGGTCTGTTCTTC.

The CDR3 reads CASSPGPPLNTEAFF. DNA for the CDR3: TGTGCCAGCAGCCCCGGACCGCCCTTGAACACTGAAGCTTTCTTT. This chain uses TRBV6-2 or TRBV6-3 with TRBJ1-1; D not resolved. Trimming shortened V by 6 bases and J by 0 bases, and 14 bases separated the two germline ends. The V gene's germline CDR1 is MNHEY and CDR2 SVGEGT. CDR3 length: 15 amino acids.

In its sample, this clonotype was seen a few times. The J gene is TRBJ2-1, the V gene TRBV7-9, with D hard to call. The CDR3 is made up of 14 amino acids. Germline lookup yields CDR1 SEHNR and CDR2 FQNEAQ (reference sequence). Deletions cut 1 base from V and 5 bases from J, with 9 bases between. CDR3 region: CASSLDLLDNEQFF. The CDR3 DNA sequence: TGTGCCAGCAGCTTAGATCTACTCGACAATGAGCAGTTCTTC.

The chain links TRBV2 to TRBJ2-1, with D uncertain. Germline CDR1 reads SNHLY; CDR2 reads FYNNEI. The CDR3 runs 12 residues. Trimming cost V 4 bases and J 7 bases, with 8 bases left between them. CDR3 in DNA: TGTGCCAGCAGTGGGGCAAGGAATGAGCAGTTCTTC. It specifies CASSGARNEQFF. The full variable domain, completed using reference TRBV2 and TRBJ2-1, is EPEVTQTPSHQVTQMGQEVILRCVPISNHLYFYWYRQILGQKVEFLVSFYNNEISEKSEIFDDQFSVERPDGSNFTLKIRSTKLEDSAMYFCASSGARNEQFFGPGTRLTVL.